This T cell receptor beta chain was recovered during a study of CD8+ T cells in alopecia areata. Overall study context: Affected scalp percentage gauged treated patients' severity. General study points: A single nonresponder leaves the baseline CD8+ expansion link to response uncertain. The study found higher clonality in lesional than normal scalp, especially in alopecia totalis/universalis.

CDR3 length equals 15 residues. CDR1 and CDR2 (germline): MGHDK, SYGVNS. V dropped 4 bases and J dropped 5; count of bases not matched to a gene: 9. RNA was isolated and reverse transcribed to cDNA, the sequencing template. Profiling relied on immunoSEQ multiplex PCR, and the TCRdb table lists in-frame clones only, not all of them. The table lists more than 150,000 clones, around 50% of them singletons, with 10% to 15% in the top ten. The treatment: oral pan-JAK inhibitor, 5-10 mg twice daily. The sorting of PBMCs gave CD4+ and CD8+ T cells. This clone came up a few times. The antigen remains unidentified.

The sequence was collected from a human donor with alopecia areata. The source was CD8+ T cells sorted from blood, collected at week 24, from a patient treated with tofacitinib. V usage is TRBV25-1 and J usage is TRBJ1-2; 8 positions match TRBD1. The CDR3 reads CASSGGQGARYGYTF. The DNA for the CDR3 is TGTGCCAGCAGTGGGGGGCAGGGGGCAAGATATGGCTACACCTTC.